A selection of T cell receptor beta chains follows, all from one sample in a study of tumor and adjacent non-tumor tissue in lung cancer. TCRdb reprocessed the multiplex PCR reads via MiXCR and lists one record per CDR3 protein. This table has some 100,000 distinct CDR3 sequences, around three fifths appearing once. The sample was distant non-tumor lung tissue. The receptors derive from a young man with non-small cell lung cancer. The CDR3 runs from the conserved cysteine through the conserved F or W. Each record gives: J gene, D gene, V gene, clone size, CDR3 DNA, CDR3 protein. A D gene is named only where the DNA matches it firmly. Size is stated for part of the rows, as once, few or many counts, or as a class when the clone is expanded.

j_call: TRBJ1-2; d_call: -; v_call: TRBV18; clone_size: -; cdr3_nt: TGTGCCAGCTCACCCAGGGGCAACTATGGCTACACCTTC; cdr3_aa: CASSPRGNYGYTF
j_call: TRBJ2-7; d_call: -; v_call: TRBV11-2; clone_size: few; cdr3_nt: TGTGCCAGCAGCTTACGGGACCGTGCCTACGAGCAATACTTC; cdr3_aa: CASSLRDRAYEQYF
j_call: TRBJ1-1; d_call: -; v_call: TRBV4-3; clone_size: -; cdr3_nt: TGCGCCAGCAGCCCAATTGTACGGTCGCCCACTGAAACTTTCTTT; cdr3_aa: CASSPIVRSPTETFF
j_call: TRBJ2-1; d_call: -; v_call: TRBV11-2; clone_size: -; cdr3_nt: TGTGCCAGCAGCTCGCTCGTAGCTGGGCCTTTCAATGAGCAGTTCTTC; cdr3_aa: CASSSLVAGPFNEQFF
j_call: TRBJ2-5; d_call: TRBD2; v_call: TRBV18; clone_size: -; cdr3_nt: TGTGCCAGCTTACCGGGACTAGCGGTCGAGACCCAGTACTTC; cdr3_aa: CASLPGLAVETQYF
j_call: TRBJ2-5; d_call: TRBD1; v_call: TRBV6-5; clone_size: medium-sized; cdr3_nt: TGTGCCAGCAGTCCCTGGACAGGACAAGAGAGGACCCAGTACTTC; cdr3_aa: CASSPWTGQERTQYF
j_call: TRBJ2-4; d_call: -; v_call: TRBV11-1; clone_size: once; cdr3_nt: TGTGCCTGCACCCACTCAGGCAGGGCAACAAAAAACATTCAGTACTTC; cdr3_aa: CACTHSGRATKNIQYF
j_call: TRBJ2-7; d_call: TRBD2; v_call: TRBV6-5; clone_size: -; cdr3_nt: TGTGTCAGCAGACACGCCGGGACTACGTACGAGCAGTACTTC; cdr3_aa: CVSRHAGTTYEQYF
j_call: TRBJ1-1; d_call: -; v_call: TRBV29-1; clone_size: -; cdr3_nt: TGCAGCGTTGGGAATTGGGGTATGCCGTCTGAAGCTTTCTTT; cdr3_aa: CSVGNWGMPSEAFF
j_call: TRBJ1-1; d_call: -; v_call: TRBV30; clone_size: -; cdr3_nt: TGTGCCTGGAGAGAGACAGGTCTGAACACTGAAGCTTCCTTT; cdr3_aa: CAWRETGLNTEASF
j_call: TRBJ1-6; d_call: -; v_call: TRBV20-1; clone_size: -; cdr3_nt: TGCAGTGCTAGACTCAGGGTTCCACCCCAATATTCACCCCTCCACTTT; cdr3_aa: CSARLRVPPQYSPLHF
j_call: TRBJ1-3; d_call: -; v_call: TRBV29-1; clone_size: -; cdr3_nt: TGCAGCGTTGAAGATCCTCAAGGGGGTTATGGAAACACCACATATTTT; cdr3_aa: CSVEDPQGGYGNTTYF
j_call: TRBJ2-7; d_call: -; v_call: TRBV12-3/TRBV12-4; clone_size: -; cdr3_nt: TGTGCCAGCTCGGTTACAGTGGGTACCTACGAGCAGTACTTC; cdr3_aa: CASSVTVGTYEQYF
j_call: TRBJ1-1; d_call: -; v_call: TRBV6-5; clone_size: -; cdr3_nt: TGTGCCAACAGTTACTCCCAGGGAAGAGCAGTTTTCTTT; cdr3_aa: CANSYSQGRAVFF
j_call: TRBJ1-1; d_call: -; v_call: TRBV29-1; clone_size: -; cdr3_nt: TGCAGCGTTCAACCACAGGAAGCGAACACTGAGGCTTTCTTT; cdr3_aa: CSVQPQEANTEAFF
j_call: TRBJ2-1; d_call: -; v_call: TRBV20-1; clone_size: -; cdr3_nt: TGCAGTGCCCTTCTTCACAGGCCCAGTTCCTACATTGAGCAGTTCTTC; cdr3_aa: CSALLHRPSSYIEQFF
j_call: TRBJ1-2; d_call: -; v_call: TRBV20-1; clone_size: many; cdr3_nt: TGCAGTGCCAAAGCGGCTAACTATGGCTACACCTTC; cdr3_aa: CSAKAANYGYTF
j_call: TRBJ2-3; d_call: -; v_call: TRBV4-3; clone_size: -; cdr3_nt: TGTGCCAGCAGCCAAGATATGGGGGTCGGTGGAACAGATACGCAGTATTTT; cdr3_aa: CASSQDMGVGGTDTQYF
j_call: TRBJ2-1; d_call: TRBD2; v_call: TRBV11-2; clone_size: -; cdr3_nt: TGTCCCAGCAGCAGAACTAGCGGGGGCAGAGAGACCCAGTTCTTC; cdr3_aa: CPSSRTSGGRETQFF
j_call: TRBJ2-1; d_call: -; v_call: TRBV11-2; clone_size: -; cdr3_nt: TGTTCCAGCAGCTTAATCCTATCTGGGATTGACGAGCAGTTCTTC; cdr3_aa: CSSSLILSGIDEQFF
j_call: TRBJ2-4; d_call: -; v_call: TRBV5-4; clone_size: -; cdr3_nt: TGTGCCAGCAGCTACTCCGGGACCAAGAACATTCAGTACTTC; cdr3_aa: CASSYSGTKNIQYF
j_call: TRBJ1-5; d_call: -; v_call: TRBV4-1; clone_size: -; cdr3_nt: TGCACCAGCAGCCAAGATTGGGGTTTAGGGAAGCCCCAGCATTTT; cdr3_aa: CTSSQDWGLGKPQHF
j_call: TRBJ2-7; d_call: -; v_call: TRBV4-1; clone_size: -; cdr3_nt: TGTGACAGCAGCCAAGACGATACAGAACAGACCTACGAGCAGTACTTC; cdr3_aa: CDSSQDDTEQTYEQYF
j_call: TRBJ2-5; d_call: -; v_call: TRBV24-1; clone_size: many; cdr3_nt: TGTGCCACCAGTGATTTGCACGGACAGAGGTATGGGGAGACCCAGTACTTC; cdr3_aa: CATSDLHGQRYGETQYF
j_call: TRBJ2-1; d_call: -; v_call: TRBV4-1; clone_size: -; cdr3_nt: TGCGCCAGCAGCCACCCCCGGGGCAATGGGCAGTTCTTC; cdr3_aa: CASSHPRGNGQFF
j_call: TRBJ2-2; d_call: TRBD2; v_call: TRBV5-1; clone_size: -; cdr3_nt: TGCGCCAGCAGCGGACTAGCGGGGAACACCGGGGAGCTGTTTTTT; cdr3_aa: CASSGLAGNTGELFF
j_call: TRBJ1-5; d_call: -; v_call: TRBV4-1; clone_size: -; cdr3_nt: TGCGCCAGCAACCCAGAACCAGGAAGCAATCAGCCCCAGCATTTT; cdr3_aa: CASNPEPGSNQPQHF
j_call: TRBJ1-4; d_call: -; v_call: TRBV4-3; clone_size: -; cdr3_nt: TGCGCAAGCAGAGCTACCCCCGGGTGGGGCGAAAAACTGTTTTTT; cdr3_aa: CASRATPGWGEKLFF
j_call: TRBJ1-1; d_call: -; v_call: TRBV20-1; clone_size: -; cdr3_nt: TGCAGTGCCACGGCGGGAACTGAAGCTTTCTTT; cdr3_aa: CSATAGTEAFF
j_call: TRBJ2-1; d_call: -; v_call: TRBV11-2; clone_size: -; cdr3_nt: TGTGCCAGCAGCTTAGGAGCCGGTGGTTCCTACAATAAGCAGCTCTTC; cdr3_aa: CASSLGAGGSYNKQLF
j_call: TRBJ2-1; d_call: TRBD1; v_call: TRBV11-2; clone_size: -; cdr3_nt: TGTGCCAGCAGCACCGGACAGGGATGGGGTGAGCAGTTCTTC; cdr3_aa: CASSTGQGWGEQFF